These 12 T cell receptor beta chains share one sample of origin, sequenced in a study of T cells in Graves' hyperthyroidism and ophthalmopathy. Researchers took RNA transcripts and amplified the TCR beta CDR3 regions from them. In the first-round RT-PCR of the TCR CDR3, the HTBI primer set was used. MiXCR, run by TCRdb on the multiplex PCR reads, gives a single entry per CDR3 protein. Of hundreds of thousands of distinct CDR3 sequences in the sample, about 15% were seen once. Sequencing was performed on blood. These receptors were collected from a woman younger than 45 with Graves' hyperthyroidism that later progressed to Graves' ophthalmopathy.

This clonotype was counted at least ten times. The chain uses TRBV11-1 and TRBJ1-1; 7 positions match TRBD1. The V gene's germline CDR1 is SGHAT and CDR2 FQDESV (reference sequence). J was trimmed by 0 bases and V by 1 base; bases with no gene match: 5. This CDR3 is 16 amino acids long. The CDR3 is CASSLGYRGMNTEAFF. The CDR3 DNA is TGTGCCAGCAGCTTAGGGTACAGGGGTATGAACACTGAAGCTTTCTTT. The full variable domain, completed using reference TRBV11-1 and TRBJ1-1, is EAEVAQSPRYKITEKSQAVAFWCDPISGHATLYWYRQILGQGPELLVQFQDESVVDDSQLPKDRFSAERLKGVDSTLKIQPAELGDSAMYLCASSLGYRGMNTEAFFGQGTRLTVV.

This clonotype was counted many times. This rearrangement joins TRBV4-1 to TRBJ2-7; D remains unclear. Germline V gene lookup returns CDR1 MGHRA and CDR2 YSYEKL. The CDR3 is made up of 13 amino acids. V lost 0 bases, J lost 6 bases, and 9 bases lay in between. For the CDR3, the DNA is TGCGCCAGCAGCCAAGATCCCCGTACCGAGCAGTACTTC. Its translation: CASSQDPRTEQYF.

This clonotype was found many times. CDR3 protein: CAIRGDSSNQPQHF. Here the CDR3 DNA reads TGTGCCATCAGGGGGGACAGTAGCAATCAGCCCCAGCATTTT. This chain joins TRBV10-3 and TRBJ1-5; TRBD1 matches at 7 bases. The CDR3 has 14 amino acids. The V and J ends lost 6 bases and 0 bases, in that order; junction bases with no gene match: 2. The germline V gene encodes CDR1 ENHRY and CDR2 SYGVKD.

This clonotype was detected many times. V and J are TRBV29-1 and TRBJ2-1; 7 bases are a match to TRBD1. The CDR3 runs 14 residues. CDR1 is SQVTM, CDR2 ANQGSEA, per germline. J was trimmed by 6 bases and V by 6 bases; bases with no gene match: 11. The chain's CDR3 is CSVPSDRRFNEQFF. CDR3 nucleotide sequence: TGCAGCGTGCCCTCGGACAGGAGGTTCAATGAGCAGTTCTTC.

This clonotype was seen ten or more times. The chain couples TRBV7-2 to TRBJ1-2; D is perhaps TRBD1 (6 bases). The CDR3 length is 15 residues. V lost 1 base and J 6 bases, leaving 15 bases between the germline ends. CDR1 and CDR2 (germline): SGHTA, FQGNSA. For the CDR3, the DNA is TGTGCCAGCAGCTTAGACTGGGGGCAAGATAATGGCTACACCTTC. Amino acid sequence: CASSLDWGQDNGYTF.

This clonotype was seen more than once but under ten times. The chain links TRBV5-1 to TRBJ2-5; the D gene is possibly TRBD1 (6 bases). CDR1 SGHRS and CDR2 YFSETQ come from the germline V gene. This CDR3 spans 17 amino acids. Trimming cost V 2 bases and J 5 bases, with 22 bases left between them. The CDR3: CASSLFPGNRVGETQYF. In DNA, the CDR3 is TGCGCCAGCAGCTTATTCCCCGGGAACAGGGTTGGGGAGACCCAGTACTTC.

This clonotype was seen more than once but under ten times. A read error may explain this, as a much larger clone is one base away. The genes are TRBV12-3 or TRBV12-4 and TRBJ2-2; no reliable D call. The CDR3 is 16 residues long. The V gene lost 4 bases and the J gene lost 6 bases, with 18 bases spanning the gap. The DNA of the CDR3 is TGTGCCAGCAGTTGGTTAGATACCTTCGGTGCCGGGGAGCTGTTTTTT. It encodes CASSWLDTFGAGELFF.

The sample holds many counts of this clonotype. V usage is TRBV27 and J usage is TRBJ2-7, with 8 bases identical to TRBD1. The CDR3 is 14 residues long. Germline CDR1 reads MNHEY; CDR2 reads SMNVEV (reference sequence). Trimming removed 3 bases from V and 2 bases from J; junction bases left unmatched: 3. As DNA, the CDR3 is TGTGCCAGCAGTTTGACGGGACAGGCCTACGAGCAGTACTTC. Amino acid sequence: CASSLTGQAYEQYF.

This clonotype was detected many times. The chain is built from TRBV5-1 and TRBJ2-1; 10 bases agree with TRBD2. J was trimmed by 8 bases and V by 0 bases; bases with no gene match: 8. The CDR3 totals 16 residues. Looked up from germline, CDR1 is SGHRS and CDR2 is YFSETQ. CDR3 sequence: CASSLAPSGSRDEQFF. In DNA, the CDR3 is TGCGCCAGCAGCTTGGCCCCTAGCGGGAGTAGGGATGAGCAGTTCTTC.

The J gene is TRBJ1-1, the V gene TRBV5-1, with TRBD1 identical over 8 bases. The CDR3 is 15 residues long. Looked up from germline, CDR1 is SGHRS and CDR2 is YFSETQ. The V and J ends lost 4 bases and 3 bases, in that order; junction bases with no gene match: 8. DNA of the CDR3: TGCGCCAGCAGCCAAGGACAGGGAAGATACACTGAAGCTTTCTTT. Its protein is CASSQGQGRYTEAFF.

In this sample, this clonotype turned up a few times. The chain joins TRBV24-1 to TRBJ1-5, with 8 bases identical to TRBD1. The CDR3 runs 14 residues. Germline-derived CDR1 and CDR2 are KGHDR and SFDVKD. The V segment lost 5 bases and the J segment 6 bases; nucleotides outside the gene matches: 5. The CDR3 DNA is TGTGCCACCAGTGCGCCAGGGGGCGGTCAGCCCCAGCATTTT. Translating it yields CATSAPGGGQPQHF.

Many counts were recorded for this clonotype. The gene calls are TRBV7-6 and TRBJ1-1; perhaps TRBD1 as D (5 bases). Trimming shortened V by 0 bases and J by 2 bases, and 13 bases separated the two germline ends. Germline values: CDR1 SGHVS, CDR2 FNYEAQ. The length of the CDR3 is 16 residues. The CDR3 coding sequence is TGTGCCAGCAGCTTAGCGGGGTACAGGACTAACACTGAAGCTTTCTTT. Translated, it gives CASSLAGYRTNTEAFF.